Listed below are T cell receptor beta chains from one sample, sequenced in a study of cytomegalovirus exposure and HLA in healthy donors. Profiling relied on immunoSEQ multiplex PCR, and the TCRdb table lists in-frame clones only, not all of them. The data hold about 130,000 clones, with 80% to 90% observed a single time. The sample was PBMCs. Receptors were obtained from a woman aged 30 to 39 in good health and CMV-seronegative. Each CDR3 is given with its conserved first and last residue. Fields, in order: D gene, clone size, J gene, V gene, CDR3 protein, CDR3 DNA. D genes are given only for firm matches. Rows may omit the clone size; those that give it use once, few, many or a size class.

D: -
size: few
J: TRBJ2-7
V: TRBV4-2
CDR3: CASSPPRDSYEQYF
DNA: TGTGCCAGCAGCCCTCCGCGGGACTCCTACGAGCAGTACTTC

D: -
size: few
J: TRBJ1-2
V: TRBV19
CDR3: CASSISGQSNYGYTF
DNA: TGTGCCAGTAGTATTAGTGGACAATCAAACTATGGCTACACCTTC

D: -
size: -
J: TRBJ2-1
V: TRBV9
CDR3: CASSEEGQRFNEQFF
DNA: TGTGCCAGCAGCGAGGAGGGACAGAGATTCAATGAGCAGTTCTTC

D: -
size: -
J: TRBJ2-7
V: TRBV30
CDR3: CAWSRGPYEQYF
DNA: TGTGCCTGGAGTAGGGGCCCGTACGAGCAGTACTTC

D: TRBD1
size: -
J: TRBJ1-1
V: TRBV6-1
CDR3: CASRYDRVEAEAFF
DNA: TGTGCCAGCAGGTACGACAGGGTGGAGGCTGAAGCTTTCTTT

D: -
size: -
J: TRBJ2-5
V: TRBV7-9
CDR3: CASSIQETQYF
DNA: TGTGCCAGCAGCATACAAGAGACCCAGTACTTC

D: TRBD1
size: -
J: TRBJ1-2
V: TRBV19
CDR3: CASSEGQGNYGYTF
DNA: TGTGCCAGTAGTGAGGGACAGGGGAACTATGGCTACACCTTC

D: -
size: -
J: TRBJ1-1
V: TRBV30
CDR3: CAWGERAATEAFF
DNA: TGTGCCTGGGGCGAGAGGGCGGCAACTGAAGCTTTCTTT

D: TRBD1
size: -
J: TRBJ1-3
V: TRBV19
CDR3: CASSNPGTGGAGNTIYF
DNA: TGTGCCAGTAGTAACCCGGGGACAGGGGGCGCTGGAAACACCATATATTTT

D: TRBD1
size: -
J: TRBJ1-1
V: TRBV19
CDR3: CASSIGQGVGTEAFF
DNA: TGTGCCAGTAGTATAGGGCAGGGGGTAGGCACTGAAGCTTTCTTT

D: -
size: -
J: TRBJ1-5
V: TRBV15
CDR3: CATSRGTVYSNQPQHF
DNA: TGTGCCACCAGCAGAGGTACAGTGTATAGCAATCAGCCCCAGCATTTT

D: -
size: -
J: TRBJ2-3
V: TRBV11-3
CDR3: CASSLATGGDTDTQYF
DNA: TGTGCCAGCAGCTTAGCCACGGGGGGCGACACAGATACGCAGTATTTT

D: -
size: -
J: TRBJ1-1
V: TRBV29-1
CDR3: CSVAPMSAFF
DNA: TGCAGCGTGGCTCCCATGTCAGCTTTCTTT

D: TRBD1
size: -
J: TRBJ1-3
V: TRBV5-1
CDR3: CASSPSGTVGSGNTIYF
DNA: TGCGCCAGCAGCCCATCCGGGACAGTCGGCTCTGGAAACACCATATATTTT

D: -
size: -
J: TRBJ2-2
V: TRBV19
CDR3: CASTISVLNTGELFF
DNA: TGTGCCAGTACCATCTCGGTCCTGAACACCGGGGAGCTGTTTTTT

D: -
size: -
J: TRBJ2-2
V: TRBV1
CDR3: CTRGPGVSNTGELFF
DNA: TGCACCAGAGGCCCAGGGGTTTCGAACACCGGGGAGCTGTTTTTT

D: -
size: -
J: TRBJ1-2
V: TRBV5-1
CDR3: CASSVSANYGYTF
DNA: TGCGCCAGCAGCGTTTCCGCTAACTATGGCTACACCTTC

D: TRBD2
size: -
J: TRBJ2-7
V: TRBV2
CDR3: CASSVSSGVEQYF
DNA: TGTGCCAGCAGTGTTTCTAGCGGGGTCGAGCAGTACTTC

D: TRBD1
size: -
J: TRBJ2-1
V: TRBV27
CDR3: CASSLSGQGFWNEQFF
DNA: TGTGCCAGCAGTTTATCGGGACAGGGGTTCTGGAATGAGCAGTTCTTC

D: -
size: few
J: TRBJ1-2
V: TRBV2
CDR3: CASSEQGNYGYTF
DNA: TGTGCCAGCAGTGAACAGGGGAACTATGGCTACACCTTC

D: TRBD1
size: -
J: TRBJ1-2
V: TRBV29-1
CDR3: CSVQFGTAYNYGYTF
DNA: TGCAGCGTTCAGTTCGGGACAGCCTACAACTATGGCTACACCTTC

D: TRBD2
size: -
J: TRBJ2-1
V: TRBV2
CDR3: CASSEFNGGAYNEQFF
DNA: TGTGCCAGCAGTGAATTTAACGGGGGGGCATACAATGAGCAGTTCTTC

D: TRBD1
size: -
J: TRBJ2-5
V: TRBV15
CDR3: CATSIPQGAETQYF
DNA: TGTGCCACCAGCATCCCGCAGGGGGCAGAGACCCAGTACTTC

D: -
size: -
J: TRBJ1-2
V: TRBV4-1
CDR3: CASSEVSGRNGYTF
DNA: TGCGCCAGCAGCGAAGTGTCAGGCCGTAATGGCTACACCTTC

D: TRBD1
size: -
J: TRBJ1-4
V: TRBV30
CDR3: CAWSVRQGVGEKLFF
DNA: TGTGCCTGGAGTGTTAGACAGGGGGTTGGGGAAAAACTGTTTTTT

D: -
size: -
J: TRBJ2-7
V: TRBV10-2
CDR3: CASSGSGTQSSYEQYF
DNA: TGCGCCAGCAGTGGCTCCGGGACTCAAAGCTCCTACGAGCAGTACTTC

D: TRBD2
size: -
J: TRBJ2-4
V: TRBV4-3
CDR3: CASSPQRTSGSLQAKNIQYF
DNA: TGCGCCAGCAGCCCCCAGCGGACTAGCGGGAGCTTACAAGCCAAAAACATTCAGTACTTC

D: TRBD1
size: -
J: TRBJ1-2
V: TRBV7-9
CDR3: CASSLGQGGAGYTF
DNA: TGTGCCAGCAGCTTAGGACAGGGGGGCGCTGGCTACACCTTC

D: -
size: -
J: TRBJ1-5
V: TRBV15
CDR3: CATSPPRTDSNQPQHF
DNA: TGTGCCACCAGCCCCCCCCGGACAGATAGCAATCAGCCCCAGCATTTT

D: -
size: once
J: TRBJ1-2
V: TRBV21-1
CDR3: CASSRTGGWNYGYTF
DNA: TGTGCCAGCAGCAGGACAGGGGGCTGGAACTATGGCTACACCTTC

D: -
size: once
J: TRBJ2-5
V: TRBV5-1
CDR3: CASSLNVGARETQYF
DNA: TGCGCCAGCAGCTTGAATGTTGGGGCAAGGGAGACCCAGTACTTC

D: -
size: few
J: TRBJ2-3
V: TRBV11-2
CDR3: CASRPTSFADTQYF
DNA: TGTGCCAGCAGGCCGACTAGTTTCGCAGATACGCAGTATTTT

D: TRBD2
size: -
J: TRBJ2-2
V: TRBV4-1
CDR3: CASSLRTSGISGELFF
DNA: TGCGCCAGCAGCCTACGGACTAGCGGGATTTCCGGGGAGCTGTTTTTT

D: TRBD2
size: -
J: TRBJ2-1
V: TRBV19
CDR3: CASSTRDRGLAGGNEQFF
DNA: TGTGCCAGTAGTACCCGGGACAGGGGACTAGCGGGTGGGAATGAGCAGTTCTTC

D: TRBD1
size: -
J: TRBJ2-7
V: TRBV13
CDR3: CASSLGTGGTSYEQYF
DNA: TGTGCCAGCAGCTTAGGCACAGGGGGCACCTCCTACGAGCAGTACTTC

D: TRBD2
size: -
J: TRBJ2-1
V: TRBV7-2
CDR3: CASRSTSGHYNEQFF
DNA: TGTGCCAGCAGGTCGACTAGCGGGCACTACAATGAGCAGTTCTTC

D: -
size: once
J: TRBJ1-5
V: TRBV6-1
CDR3: CASADSGYGQPQHF
DNA: TGTGCCAGCGCGGACTCGGGCTATGGTCAGCCCCAGCATTTT

D: -
size: -
J: TRBJ2-3
V: TRBV18
CDR3: CASSPAGRGVDTQYF
DNA: TGTGCCAGCTCACCAGCGGGAAGGGGAGTAGATACGCAGTATTTT

D: TRBD1
size: few
J: TRBJ1-3
V: TRBV7-2
CDR3: CASRPGTGGNTIYF
DNA: TGTGCCAGCAGACCCGGGACAGGAGGAAACACCATATATTTT

D: TRBD2
size: -
J: TRBJ2-4
V: TRBV7-8
CDR3: CASSTNPGGLNIQYF
DNA: TGTGCCAGCAGCACAAACCCGGGAGGGTTGAACATTCAGTACTTC

D: TRBD1
size: -
J: TRBJ2-3
V: TRBV5-1
CDR3: CASSRQGGTDTQYF
DNA: TGCGCCAGCAGCCGACAGGGTGGCACAGATACGCAGTATTTT

D: -
size: -
J: TRBJ1-3
V: TRBV18
CDR3: CASSPPRGGHSGNTIYF
DNA: TGTGCCAGCTCACCACCTCGGGGGGGCCACTCTGGAAACACCATATATTTT